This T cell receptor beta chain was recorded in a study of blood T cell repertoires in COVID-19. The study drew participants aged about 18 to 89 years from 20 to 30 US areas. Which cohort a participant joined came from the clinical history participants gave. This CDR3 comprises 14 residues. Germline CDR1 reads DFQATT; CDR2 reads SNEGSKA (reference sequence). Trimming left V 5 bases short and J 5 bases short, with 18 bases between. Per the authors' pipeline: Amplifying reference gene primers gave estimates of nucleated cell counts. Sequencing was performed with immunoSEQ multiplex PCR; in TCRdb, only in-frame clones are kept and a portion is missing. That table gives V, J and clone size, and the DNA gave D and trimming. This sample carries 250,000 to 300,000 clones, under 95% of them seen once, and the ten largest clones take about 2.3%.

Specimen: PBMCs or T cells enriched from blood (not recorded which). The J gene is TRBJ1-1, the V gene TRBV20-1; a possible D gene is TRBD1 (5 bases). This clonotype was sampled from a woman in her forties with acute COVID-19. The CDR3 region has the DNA TGCAGTGCTTGTGACGGGGGGTACGGGACTGAAGCTTTCTTT. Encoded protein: CSACDGGYGTEAFF.